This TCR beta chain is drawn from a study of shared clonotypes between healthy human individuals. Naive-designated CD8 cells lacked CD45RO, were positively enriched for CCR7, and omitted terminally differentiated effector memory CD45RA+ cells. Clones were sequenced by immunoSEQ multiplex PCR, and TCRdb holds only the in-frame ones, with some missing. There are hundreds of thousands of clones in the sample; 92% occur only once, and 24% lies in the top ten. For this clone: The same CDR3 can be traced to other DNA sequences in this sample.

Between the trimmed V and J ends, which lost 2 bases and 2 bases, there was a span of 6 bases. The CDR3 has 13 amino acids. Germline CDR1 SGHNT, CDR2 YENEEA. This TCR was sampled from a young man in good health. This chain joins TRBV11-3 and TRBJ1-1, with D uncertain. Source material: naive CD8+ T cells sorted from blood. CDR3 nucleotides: TGTGCCAGCAGCTTAAACAGAAACACTGAAGCTTTCTTT. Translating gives CASSLNRNTEAFF. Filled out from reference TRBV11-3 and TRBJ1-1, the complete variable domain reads EAGVVQSPRYKIIEKKQPVAFWCNPISGHNTLYWYLQNLGQGPELLIRYENEEAVDDSQLPKDRFSAERLKGVDSTLKIQPAELGDSAVYLCASSLNRNTEAFFGQGTRLTVV.